The 20 T cell receptor beta chains below were found in one sample sequenced in a study of cytomegalovirus exposure and HLA in healthy donors. PCR used 60 Vbeta primers and 13 Jbeta primers. TCRdb's copy holds only in-frame clones and misses some; the assay was immunoSEQ multiplex PCR. The data hold 100,000 to 150,000 clones, with about 81% observed a single time. The sequenced material came from PBMCs. Receptors originate from a woman aged 45-65 years in good health and CMV-seropositive.

The chain joins TRBV19 to TRBJ2-5; 8 bases are a match to TRBD1. The CDR3 extends over 12 amino acids. Trimming cost V 8 bases and J 5 bases; bases outside gene matches: 4. Looked up from germline, CDR1 is LNHDA and CDR2 is SQIVND (reference sequence). The CDR3 sequence is CASFGQGETQYF. In DNA, the CDR3 is TGTGCCAGTTTCGGACAGGGTGAGACCCAGTACTTC.

The chain uses TRBV4-2 and TRBJ2-5, with D perhaps TRBD2 (7 bases). CDR3 length: 18 amino acids. Trimming removed 5 bases from V and 4 bases from J, with 26 bases in between. The germline gives CDR1 LGHNA, CDR2 YNFKEQ. CDR3 residues: CASSSEFRDYRVSETQYF. The CDR3 nucleotides are TGTGCCAGCAGCTCGGAATTCCGGGACTACAGGGTCTCAGAGACCCAGTACTTC.

In DNA, the CDR3 is TGCGCCAGCAGCCCCATATGGGGGGTAGTGAACACTGAAGCTTTCTTT. This codes for CASSPIWGVVNTEAFF. This sequence joins TRBV4-1 and TRBJ1-1, with a possible D match to TRBD1 (5 bases). The CDR3 contains 16 residues. Trimming left V 4 bases short and J 0 bases short, with 15 bases between. Germline V gives CDR1 MGHRA, CDR2 YSYEKL.

The V call is TRBV10-3, the J call TRBJ2-1; a possible D gene is TRBD1 (6 bases). The CDR3 has 14 residues. The V end lost 3 bases, the J end lost 5 bases, and 11 bases lay between the germline ends. Germline loops: CDR1 ENHRY, CDR2 SYGVKD. CDR3 region: CAISDPRGNNEQFF. The CDR3 DNA follows: TGTGCCATCAGTGACCCGAGGGGGAACAATGAGCAGTTCTTC.

CDR3 DNA sequence: TGTGCCAGTAGTATACCGGGACAGTTTTATGGAAACACCATATATTTT. Its protein product is CASSIPGQFYGNTIYF. The chain employs TRBV19 and TRBJ1-3, with 7 bases identical to TRBD1. This CDR3 spans 16 amino acids. In germline, CDR1 is LNHDA, CDR2 SQIVND (reference sequence). J lost 3 bases, V lost 2 bases, and 7 bases had no gene match.

This rearrangement joins TRBV7-2 to TRBJ1-5; D possibly corresponds to TRBD1 (5 bases). Trimming pared 3 bases from V and 9 bases from J, leaving 12 bases between. The CDR3 sequence is 13 residues long. Germline V gives CDR1 SGHTA, CDR2 FQGNSA. CDR3 in amino acids: CASSLGGLRPQHF. CDR3 DNA: TGTGCCAGCAGCTTGGGGGGTCTAAGGCCCCAGCATTTT.

The V gene is TRBV2, the J gene TRBJ2-7; a possible D gene is TRBD1 (6 bases). Germline V CDR1 and CDR2: SNHLY, FYNNEI. The CDR3 contains 13 residues. V lost 6 bases and J 6 bases, leaving 15 bases between the germline ends. CDR3 nucleotide sequence: TGTGCCAGCAGGGCCACAGGGTCAGGCGAGCAGTACTTC. Protein: CASRATGSGEQYF. The variable domain in full, with the rest retrieved from reference TRBV2 and TRBJ2-7, is EPEVTQTPSHQVTQMGQEVILRCVPISNHLYFYWYRQILGQKVEFLVSFYNNEISEKSEIFDDQFSVERPDGSNFTLKIRSTKLEDSAMYFCASRATGSGEQYFGPGTRLTVT.

A single count supports this clone. The chain uses TRBV7-6 and TRBJ2-2; D is uncertain. The germline V and J ends were trimmed by 2 bases and 5 bases, with 15 bases remaining between them. Germline CDR1 SGHVS, CDR2 FNYEAQ. The CDR3 has 16 amino acids. This CDR3 is CASSLTSAPMTGELFF. CDR3 nucleotide sequence: TGTGCCAGCAGCTTAACCAGCGCCCCCATGACCGGGGAGCTGTTTTTT. The full variable domain, its missing parts supplied by reference TRBV7-6 and TRBJ2-2, is GAGVSQSPRYKVTKRGQDVALRCDPISGHVSLYWYRQALGQGPEFLTYFNYEAQQDKSGLPNDRFSAERPEGSISTLTIQRTEQRDSAMYRCASSLTSAPMTGELFFGEGSRLTVL.

This chain joins TRBV4-3 and TRBJ1-5; 10 bases are a match to TRBD1. The germline CDR1 and CDR2 sequences are LGHNA and YSLEER. The CDR3 extends over 16 amino acids. J was trimmed by 4 bases and V by 1 base; bases with no gene match: 4. Here the CDR3 DNA reads TGCGCCAGCAGCCAAGGCGGGACAGGGGAAAATCAGCCCCAGCATTTT. Translating gives CASSQGGTGENQPQHF.

This clone appeared a few times. The chain couples TRBV29-1 to TRBJ2-3, with TRBD2 matching 8 bases. The CDR3 is 16 amino acids. The V segment lost 6 bases and the J segment 2 bases; nucleotides outside the gene matches: 13. CDR1 and CDR2 (germline): SQVTM, ANQGSEA. CDR3: CSVTGGSGGPTDTQYF. CDR3 coding DNA: TGCAGCGTCACGGGGGGGAGCGGGGGCCCCACAGATACGCAGTATTTT.

This clone has only one observation. The J gene is TRBJ1-4, the V gene TRBV30, with 9 bases lining up with TRBD1. J lost 5 bases, V lost 3 bases, and 4 bases had no gene match. The CDR3 is 14 residues long. Germline lookup yields CDR1 GTSNPN and CDR2 SVGIG (reference sequence). CDR3: CAWSAGQGNEKLFF. CDR3 nucleotide sequence: TGTGCCTGGAGCGCCGGACAGGGGAATGAAAAACTGTTTTTT.

This chain connects TRBV10-3 to TRBJ1-1; possible D gene TRBD1, 5 bases. The CDR3 runs to 13 residues. Germline V gives CDR1 ENHRY, CDR2 SYGVKD. Trimming removed 4 bases at V and 1 base at J, with 7 bases between. The CDR3 DNA reads as TGTGCCATCAGTGCCACAGGGAACACTGAAGCTTTCTTT. It specifies CAISATGNTEAFF.

The chain uses TRBV6-5 and TRBJ2-2; 9 bases line up with TRBD2. The CDR3 is 15 amino acids. CDR1 is MNHEY and CDR2 is SVGAGI in the germline V gene. Losses at the gene ends were 2 bases for V and 6 bases for J; bases not matched to a gene: 4. The CDR3 bases are TGTGCCAGCAGTTACGTTAGCGGGAGTCCCGGGGAGCTGTTTTTT. Translating it yields CASSYVSGSPGELFF.

The J gene is TRBJ1-2, the V gene TRBV12-2; the table assigns TRBD1, which was not confirmed against the DNA. TRBV12-2 is classified as a pseudogene. The CDR3 covers 14 residues. The CDR3, as DNA: TGTGCAAGTCGCTCTGGGACAGGGGTGGGGGGCTACACCTTC. It yields the protein CASRSGTGVGGYTF.

The CDR3 nucleotides read TGTGCCAGCAGCCAGCGGGACACCAAAGAGACCCAGTACTTC. Protein: CASSQRDTKETQYF. The J gene is TRBJ2-5, the V gene TRBV11-3, with a weak D call TRBD2 (7 bases). Germline values: CDR1 SGHNT, CDR2 YENEEA. Trimming left V 5 bases short and J 3 bases short, with 13 bases between. There are 14 residues in the CDR3.

This CDR3 is CASSGTGITF. The CDR3 DNA reads as TGTGCCAGTAGTGGGACAGGGATCACCTTC. V and J are TRBV19 and TRBJ1-2, with 9 nucleotides matching TRBD1. The V gene's germline CDR1 is LNHDA and CDR2 SQIVND (reference sequence). The CDR3 runs to 10 residues. V shed 5 bases and J 13 bases; nucleotides not matched to a gene: 2.

This chain links TRBV7-2 with TRBJ1-3; 7 bases match TRBD1. CDR1 and CDR2 (germline): SGHTA, FQGNSA. The CDR3 has 17 residues. The junction had 10 bases not matched to a gene; V was cut back by 5 bases and J by 0 bases. Written as DNA, the CDR3 is TGTGCCAGCAGCCCCTCGCAGGGGGTTTACTCTGGAAACACCATATATTTT. Translated: CASSPSQGVYSGNTIYF.

V gene TRBV29-1 combines with J gene TRBJ2-7, with D possibly matching TRBD2 (6 bases). This CDR3 has 12 amino acids. Trimming took 4 bases from V and 5 from J, leaving 12 bases between them. Germline-derived CDR1 and CDR2 are SQVTM and ANQGSEA. The CDR3 nucleotides read TGCAGCGTTGGTGGAGGGACCCACGAGCAGTACTTC. It codes for CSVGGGTHEQYF.

The chain couples TRBV25-1 to TRBJ1-5; perhaps TRBD1 as D (5 bases). This CDR3 is 12 amino acids long. With 2 bases removed from V and 7 bases from J, the gap between germline ends came to 6 bases. Germline V gene data show CDR1 as MGHDK and CDR2 as SYGVNS. The CDR3 protein is CASSEPGQPQHF. The CDR3 region has the DNA TGTGCCAGCAGTGAACCAGGGCAGCCCCAGCATTTT.

The chain joins TRBV5-1 to TRBJ1-1; D may be TRBD1 (5 bases). Per the germline V gene, CDR1 is SGHRS and CDR2 is YFSETQ. The germline V and J ends were trimmed by 4 bases and 6 bases, with 13 bases remaining between them. The CDR3 spans 13 residues. The CDR3 sequence: CASSLGGVAEAFF. In nucleotides, the CDR3 is TGCGCCAGCAGCCTCGGGGGGGTCGCTGAAGCTTTCTTT.